The source of this T cell receptor beta chain is a study of blood T cells in healthy people across ages. General study results and limits: Strong correlation existed between TCR beta diversity and naive T cell percentage.

Then a second PCR, running roughly 7 to 11 cycles, was carried out with a sample-barcoded 5' primer and a J-beta primer mix. TCRdb passed the 5' RACE reads through MiXCR, listing each CDR3 protein once. The table records about 1,400,000 distinct CDR3 sequences, 55% to 75% of them present only once. Worth noting for this clonotype: Its antigen is unidentified. Here the CDR3 omits its conserved ending phenylalanine or tryptophan, so a read error is the likely source.

Germline V gene data show CDR1 as SGHVS and CDR2 as FQNEAQ. Trimming removed 1 base from V and 5 bases from J, with 11 bases in between. CDR3 length: 14 amino acids. This receptor was identified in a man between 18 and 29 years old in good health. Material for sequencing was blood. The chain couples TRBV7-8 to TRBJ2-5, with D tentatively TRBD2 (5 bases). Here the CDR3 DNA reads TGTGCCAGCAGCTTAGATCTTGGGGAGGAGACCCAGTACTTG. As protein: CASSLDLGEETQYL.